This T cell receptor (beta chain) was recovered during a study of T cells in Graves' hyperthyroidism and ophthalmopathy. Study at large: Staff took peripheral blood when the initial diagnosis was made, before any treatment began. General observations from the study: Peripheral blood also featured most of the thyroid clonotypes expanded above 0.001.

J gave up 0 bases and V 1 base, and 12 bases lay outside the gene matches. The CDR3 is made up of 21 amino acids. Germline V gene sequence: CDR1 SGHRS, CDR2 YFSETQ. Authors of the study amplified TCR beta CDR3 regions from RNA transcripts. During a first-round RT-PCR of the TCR CDR3, the HTBI primer set was used. TCRdb independently ran MiXCR on the multiplex PCR reads; one entry per CDR3 protein. The sample lists approximately 600,000 distinct CDR3 sequences, about 15% occurring once. Diagnostic assessment was based on clinical symptoms, serum thyroxine and TRAb, thyroid ultrasound and orbital computed tomography. From more than 9 ml of fresh peripheral blood, PBMCs were isolated. At least ten counts were recorded for this clonotype. Its antigen is as yet unknown.

The V call is TRBV5-1, the J call TRBJ1-6, with 11 bases that match TRBD1. The sequencing sample was made of blood. The TCR was taken from a woman aged 25 to 39 with Graves' hyperthyroidism that later progressed to Graves' ophthalmopathy. In DNA, the CDR3 is TGCGCCAGCAGCTTGCCTGGATCGGACAGGGGGCTTAGCTCCTATAATTCACCCCTCCACTTT. Protein: CASSLPGSDRGLSSYNSPLHF. Full variable domain (rest looked up from reference TRBV5-1 and TRBJ1-6): KAGVTQTPRYLIKTRGQQVTLSCSPISGHRSVSWYQQTPGQGLQFLFEYFSETQRNKGNFPGRFSGRQFSNSRSEMNVSTLELGDSALYLCASSLPGSDRGLSSYNSPLHFGNGTRLTVT.